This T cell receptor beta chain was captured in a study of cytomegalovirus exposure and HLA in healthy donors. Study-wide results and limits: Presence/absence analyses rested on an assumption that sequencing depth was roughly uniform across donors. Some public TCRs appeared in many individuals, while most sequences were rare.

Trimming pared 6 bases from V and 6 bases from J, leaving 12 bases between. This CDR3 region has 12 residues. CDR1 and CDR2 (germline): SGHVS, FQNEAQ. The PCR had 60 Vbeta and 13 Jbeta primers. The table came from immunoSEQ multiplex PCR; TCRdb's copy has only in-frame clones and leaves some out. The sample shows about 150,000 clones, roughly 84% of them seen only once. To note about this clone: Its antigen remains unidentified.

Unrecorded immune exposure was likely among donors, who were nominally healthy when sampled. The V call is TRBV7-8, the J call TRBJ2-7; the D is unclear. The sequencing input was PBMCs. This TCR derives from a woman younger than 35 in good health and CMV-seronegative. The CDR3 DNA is TGTGCCAGCAGTCCAGACACGTTCGAGCAGTACTTC. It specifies CASSPDTFEQYF.